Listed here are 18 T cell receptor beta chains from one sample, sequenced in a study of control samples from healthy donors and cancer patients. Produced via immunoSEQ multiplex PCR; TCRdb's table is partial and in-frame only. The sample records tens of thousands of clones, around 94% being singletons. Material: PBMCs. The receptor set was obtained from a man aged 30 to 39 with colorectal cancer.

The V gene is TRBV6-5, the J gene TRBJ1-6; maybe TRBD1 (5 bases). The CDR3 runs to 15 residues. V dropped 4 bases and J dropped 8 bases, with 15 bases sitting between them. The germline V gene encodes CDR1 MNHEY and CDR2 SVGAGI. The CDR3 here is CASSLYRDGDSPLHF. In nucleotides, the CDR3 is TGTGCCAGCAGTTTGTACCGGGACGGCGATTCACCCCTCCACTTT.

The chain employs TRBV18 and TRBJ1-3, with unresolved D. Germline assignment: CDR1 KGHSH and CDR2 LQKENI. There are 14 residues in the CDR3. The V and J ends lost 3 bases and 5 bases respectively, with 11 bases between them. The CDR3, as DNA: TGTGCCAGCTCACCGGGGTATAGCCGAAACACCATATATTTT. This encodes CASSPGYSRNTIYF.

The CDR3 loop reads CASSLGYTGSGYTF. The CDR3 nucleotides read TGTGCCAGCAGCTTGGGGTACACAGGGTCCGGCTACACCTTC. The rearrangement links TRBV5-6 to TRBJ1-2; tentatively, D is TRBD1 (6 bases). Per germline, CDR1 SGHDT and CDR2 YYEEEE. CDR3 length: 14 amino acids. Trimming stripped 0 bases from V and 8 bases from J, with 14 bases between.

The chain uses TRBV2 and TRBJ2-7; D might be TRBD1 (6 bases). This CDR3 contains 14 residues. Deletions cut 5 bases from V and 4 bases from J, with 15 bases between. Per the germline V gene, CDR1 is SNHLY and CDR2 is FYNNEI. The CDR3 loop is CASSLQGRGYEQYV. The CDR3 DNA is TGTGCCAGCAGTTTGCAGGGAAGGGGGTACGAGCAGTACGTC.

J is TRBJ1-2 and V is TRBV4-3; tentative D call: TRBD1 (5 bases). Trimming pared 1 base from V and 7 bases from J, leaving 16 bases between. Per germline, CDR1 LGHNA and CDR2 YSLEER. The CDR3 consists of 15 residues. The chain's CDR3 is CASSQAARDHGGYTF. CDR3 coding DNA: TGCGCCAGCAGCCAAGCGGCCAGGGACCATGGTGGCTACACCTTC.

The DNA for the CDR3 is TGTGCCTGGAGTCAGCCTCCCTGGGTGTTTTTT. Protein: CAWSQPPWVFF. This chain uses TRBV30 with TRBJ2-2; D unclear. V was cut by 2 bases and J by 15 bases, with 13 bases left in between. The CDR3 covers 11 residues. Germline values: CDR1 GTSNPN, CDR2 SVGIG (reference sequence).

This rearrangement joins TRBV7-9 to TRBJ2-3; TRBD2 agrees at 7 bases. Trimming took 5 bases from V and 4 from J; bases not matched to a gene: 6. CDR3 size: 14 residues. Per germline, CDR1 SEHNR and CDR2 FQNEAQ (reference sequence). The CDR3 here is CASSTGLVPDTQYF. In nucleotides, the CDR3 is TGTGCCAGCAGCACCGGACTAGTCCCAGATACGCAGTATTTT.

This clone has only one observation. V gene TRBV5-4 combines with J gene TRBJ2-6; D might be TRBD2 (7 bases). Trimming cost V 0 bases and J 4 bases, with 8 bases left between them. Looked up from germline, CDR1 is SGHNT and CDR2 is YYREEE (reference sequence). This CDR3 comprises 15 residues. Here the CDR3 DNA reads TGTGCCAGCAGCTTGGGGGGGGGCGGGGCCAACGTCCTGACTTTC. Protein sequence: CASSLGGGGANVLTF.

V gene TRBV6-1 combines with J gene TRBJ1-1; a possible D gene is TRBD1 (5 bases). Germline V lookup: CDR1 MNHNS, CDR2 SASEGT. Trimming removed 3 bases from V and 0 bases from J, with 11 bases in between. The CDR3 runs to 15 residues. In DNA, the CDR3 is TGTGCCAGCAGTGAGCAGGGTGTCATGAACACTGAAGCTTTCTTT. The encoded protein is CASSEQGVMNTEAFF.

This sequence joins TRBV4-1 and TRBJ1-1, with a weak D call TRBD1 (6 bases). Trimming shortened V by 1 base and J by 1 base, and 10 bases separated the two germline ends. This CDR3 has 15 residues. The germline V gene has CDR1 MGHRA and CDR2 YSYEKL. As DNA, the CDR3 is TGCGCCAGCAGCCAAGTCTCGACAGGGAACACTGAAGCTTTCTTT. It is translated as CASSQVSTGNTEAFF.

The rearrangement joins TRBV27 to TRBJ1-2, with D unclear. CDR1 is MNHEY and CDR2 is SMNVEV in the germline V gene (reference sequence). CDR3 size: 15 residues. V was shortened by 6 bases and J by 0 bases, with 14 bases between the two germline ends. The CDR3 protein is CASRSEAKSNYGYTF. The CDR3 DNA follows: TGTGCCAGCAGGAGTGAGGCAAAGTCTAACTATGGCTACACCTTC.

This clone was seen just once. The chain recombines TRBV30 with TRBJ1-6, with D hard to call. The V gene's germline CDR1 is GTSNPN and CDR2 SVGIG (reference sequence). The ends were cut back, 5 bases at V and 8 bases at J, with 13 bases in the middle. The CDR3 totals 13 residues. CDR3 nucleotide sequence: TGTGCCTGGGTTGGGATAGAGGATTCACCCCTCCACTTT. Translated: CAWVGIEDSPLHF. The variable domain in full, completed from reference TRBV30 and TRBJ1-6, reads SQTIHQWPATLVQPVGSPLSLECTVEGTSNPNLYWYRQAAGRGLQLLFYSVGIGQISSEVPQNLSASRPQDRQFILSSKKLLLSDSGFYLCAWVGIEDSPLHFGNGTRLTVT.

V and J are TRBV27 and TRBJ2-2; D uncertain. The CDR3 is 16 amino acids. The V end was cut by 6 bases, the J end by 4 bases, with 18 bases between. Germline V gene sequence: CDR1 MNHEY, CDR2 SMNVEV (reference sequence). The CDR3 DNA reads TGTGCCAGCAGCCGCCCTAACATAGGGTCCACCGGGGAGCTGTTTTTT. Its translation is CASSRPNIGSTGELFF.

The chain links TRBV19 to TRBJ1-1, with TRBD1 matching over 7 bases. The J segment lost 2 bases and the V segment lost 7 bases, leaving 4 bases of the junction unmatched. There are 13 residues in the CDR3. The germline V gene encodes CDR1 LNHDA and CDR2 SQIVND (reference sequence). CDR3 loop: CASNRGGNTEAFF. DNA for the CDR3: TGTGCCAGTAACAGGGGTGGAAACACTGAAGCTTTCTTT.

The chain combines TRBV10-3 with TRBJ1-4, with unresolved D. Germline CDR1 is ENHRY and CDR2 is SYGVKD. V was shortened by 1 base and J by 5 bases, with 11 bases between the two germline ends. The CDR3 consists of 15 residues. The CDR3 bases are TGTGCCATCAGTGAGTTCATGGCAGAGAATGAAAAACTGTTTTTT. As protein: CAISEFMAENEKLFF.

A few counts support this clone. In nucleotides, the CDR3 is TGTGCCACCAGCAGAGTCATCGGGGAGGGGGCAGATACGCAGTATTTT. This translates into CATSRVIGEGADTQYF. This rearrangement joins TRBV15 to TRBJ2-3; possible D gene TRBD2, 7 bases. Looked up from germline, CDR1 is LNHNV and CDR2 is YYDKDF (reference sequence). Trimming left V 1 base short and J 4 bases short, with 15 bases between. The CDR3 covers 16 residues. The complete variable domain, with remaining parts taken from reference TRBV15 and TRBJ2-3, reads DAMVIQNPRYQVTQFGKPVTLSCSQTLNHNVMYWYQQKSSQAPKLLFHYYDKDFNNEADTPDNFQSRRPNTSFCFLDIRSPGLGDTAMYLCATSRVIGEGADTQYFGPGTRLTVL.

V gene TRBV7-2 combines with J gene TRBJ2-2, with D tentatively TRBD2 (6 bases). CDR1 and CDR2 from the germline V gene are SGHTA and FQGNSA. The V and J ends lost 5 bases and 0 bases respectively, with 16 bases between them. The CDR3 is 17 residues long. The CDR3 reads CASSVGPPGANTGELFF. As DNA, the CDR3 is TGTGCCAGCAGCGTCGGTCCGCCGGGGGCGAACACCGGGGAGCTGTTTTTT.

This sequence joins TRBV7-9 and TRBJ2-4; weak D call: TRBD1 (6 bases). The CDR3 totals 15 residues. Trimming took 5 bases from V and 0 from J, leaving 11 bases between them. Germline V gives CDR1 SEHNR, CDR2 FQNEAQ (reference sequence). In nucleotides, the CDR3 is TGTGCCAGCAGCGTCGGACAGCTAGCCAAAAACATTCAGTACTTC. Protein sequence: CASSVGQLAKNIQYF. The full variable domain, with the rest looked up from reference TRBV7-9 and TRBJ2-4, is DTGVSQNPRHKITKRGQNVTFRCDPISEHNRLYWYRQTLGQGPEFLTYFQNEAQLEKSRLLSDRFSAERPKGSFSTLEIQRTEQGDSAMYLCASSVGQLAKNIQYFGAGTRLSVL.